The 8 T cell receptor beta chains below all came from one sample that was sequenced in a study of blood T cell repertoires in COVID-19. The repertoire was sequenced with immunoSEQ multiplex PCR; TCRdb's copy has only in-frame clones and lacks some. The sample holds 75,000 or so clones, approximately 87% seen once. The specimen was peripheral blood. These receptors were obtained from a woman of 80 years or more with acute or convalescent COVID-19.

This rearrangement joins TRBV15 to TRBJ2-7; a possible D gene is TRBD1 (5 bases). Trimming shortened V by 6 bases and J by 0 bases, and 21 bases separated the two germline ends. Germline V gene lookup returns CDR1 LNHNV and CDR2 YYDKDF (reference sequence). The CDR3 contains 17 residues. Written as DNA, the CDR3 is TGTGCCACCAGGGGAATCAAGGATGGGGCGATCTCCTACGAGCAGTACTTC. It yields the protein CATRGIKDGAISYEQYF.

The chain recombines TRBV11-3 with TRBJ1-6, with D possibly being TRBD1 (6 bases). CDR1 and CDR2 from the germline V gene are SGHNT and YENEEA. The V end was cut by 4 bases, the J end by 10 bases, with 11 bases between. The CDR3 runs 13 residues. The CDR3 DNA reads TGTGCCAGCAGCTCTGGGGGCGGATCACCCCTCCACTTT. Amino acids: CASSSGGGSPLHF.

CDR3 residues: CASSLSVSYRGRGHTEAFF. The CDR3 DNA sequence: TGTGCCAGCAGTTTATCAGTCTCCTACCGGGGCAGGGGACACACTGAAGCTTTCTTT. The chain joins TRBV27 to TRBJ1-1, with a weak D call TRBD1 (6 bases). V was shortened by 0 bases and J by 3 bases, with 23 bases between the two germline ends. Germline V CDR1 and CDR2: MNHEY, SMNVEV (reference sequence). The CDR3 has 19 amino acids.

The chain carries TRBV5-1 and TRBJ2-3, with 7 bases lining up with TRBD2. CDR1 is SGHRS and CDR2 is YFSETQ in the germline V gene. The CDR3 loop spans 16 amino acids. V lost 0 bases and J lost 3; bases outside the gene matches: 7. The CDR3 bases are TGCGCCAGCAGCTTGGTTTTGAGCGGGATAACAGATACGCAGTATTTT. Translation: CASSLVLSGITDTQYF.

The chain is built from TRBV3-1 (or the pseudogene TRBV3-2) and TRBJ2-7; no definite D call. V lost 6 bases and J 0 bases, leaving 9 bases between the germline ends. The germline CDR1 and CDR2 sequences are LGHDT and YNNKEL (reference sequence). The CDR3 has 13 residues. As DNA, the CDR3 is TGTGCCAGCAGAAACTATAGCTCCTACGAGCAGTACTTC. It codes for CASRNYSSYEQYF.

This clone has more than one count but fewer than ten. The V gene is TRBV11-3, the J gene TRBJ2-5; D is perhaps TRBD2 (6 bases). The CDR3 length is 16 residues. Trimming removed 1 base from V and 4 bases from J, with 16 bases in between. CDR1 SGHNT and CDR2 YENEEA come from the germline V gene. The CDR3 DNA reads as TGTGCCAGCAGCTTAGTTTCATGGGGGGTTCGAGAGACCCAGTACTTC. Its translation is CASSLVSWGVRETQYF.

This chain connects TRBV29-1 to TRBJ1-5; TRBD1 matches 9 bases. CDR3 size: 14 residues. Germline V gene sequence: CDR1 SQVTM, CDR2 ANQGSEA. V was pared by 6 bases and J by 2 bases, with 5 bases of the junction left unmatched. CDR3 in amino acids: CSVTGGRGNQPQHF. In DNA form, the CDR3 reads TGCAGCGTCACAGGGGGCAGGGGCAATCAGCCCCAGCATTTT.

The J gene is TRBJ1-1, the V gene TRBV12-3 or TRBV12-4, with D possibly being TRBD1 (5 bases). V lost 3 bases and J lost 4, with 9 bases in between. CDR3 size: 13 residues. The CDR3 reads CASSLGGVTEAFF. Here the CDR3 DNA reads TGTGCCAGCAGTTTGGGGGGAGTCACTGAAGCTTTCTTT.